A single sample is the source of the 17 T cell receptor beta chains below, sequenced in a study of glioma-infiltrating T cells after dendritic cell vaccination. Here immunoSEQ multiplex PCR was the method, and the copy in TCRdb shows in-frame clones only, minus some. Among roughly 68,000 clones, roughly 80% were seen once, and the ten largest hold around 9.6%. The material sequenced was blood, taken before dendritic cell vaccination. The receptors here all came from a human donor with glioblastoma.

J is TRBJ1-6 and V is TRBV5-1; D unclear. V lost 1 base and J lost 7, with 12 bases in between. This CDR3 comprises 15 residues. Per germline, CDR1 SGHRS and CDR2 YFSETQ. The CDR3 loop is CASSLSEGGNSPLHF. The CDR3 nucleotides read TGCGCCAGCAGCTTGAGTGAGGGTGGCAATTCACCCCTCCACTTT.

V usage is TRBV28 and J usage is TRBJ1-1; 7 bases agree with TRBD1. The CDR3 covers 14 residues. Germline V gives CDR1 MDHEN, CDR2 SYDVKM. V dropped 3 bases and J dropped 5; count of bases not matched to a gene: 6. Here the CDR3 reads CASSLKGAWTEAFF. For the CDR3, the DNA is TGTGCCAGCAGTTTGAAGGGGGCGTGGACTGAAGCTTTCTTT.

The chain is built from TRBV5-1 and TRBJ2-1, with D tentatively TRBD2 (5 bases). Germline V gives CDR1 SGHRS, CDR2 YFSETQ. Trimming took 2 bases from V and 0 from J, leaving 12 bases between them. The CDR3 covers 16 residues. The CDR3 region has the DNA TGCGCCAGCAGCTTTCAACCGGGATCCTCCTACAATGAGCAGTTCTTC. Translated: CASSFQPGSSYNEQFF.

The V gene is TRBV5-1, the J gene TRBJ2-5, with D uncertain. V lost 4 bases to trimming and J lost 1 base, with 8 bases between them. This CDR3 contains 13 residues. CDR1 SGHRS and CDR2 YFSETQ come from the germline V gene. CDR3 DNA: TGCGCCAGCAGCCTCCCCCCCCAAGAGACCCAGTACTTC. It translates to CASSLPPQETQYF. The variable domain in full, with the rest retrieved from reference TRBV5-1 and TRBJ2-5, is KAGVTQTPRYLIKTRGQQVTLSCSPISGHRSVSWYQQTPGQGLQFLFEYFSETQRNKGNFPGRFSGRQFSNSRSEMNVSTLELGDSALYLCASSLPPQETQYFGPGTRLLVL.

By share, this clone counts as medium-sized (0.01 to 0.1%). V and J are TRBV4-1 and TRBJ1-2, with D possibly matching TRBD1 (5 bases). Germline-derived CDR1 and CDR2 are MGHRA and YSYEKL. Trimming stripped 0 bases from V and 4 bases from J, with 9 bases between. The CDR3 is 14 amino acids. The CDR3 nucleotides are TGCGCCAGCAGCCAAGATCAGGGTAGCTATGGCTACACCTTC. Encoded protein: CASSQDQGSYGYTF.

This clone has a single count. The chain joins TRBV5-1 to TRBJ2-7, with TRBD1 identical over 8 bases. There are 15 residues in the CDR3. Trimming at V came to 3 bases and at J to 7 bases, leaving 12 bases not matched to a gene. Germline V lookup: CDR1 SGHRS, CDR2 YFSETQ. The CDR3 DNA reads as TGCGCCAGCAGCTCCGCCGGCCAGGGGGCTCGGGAGCAGTACTTC. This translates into CASSSAGQGAREQYF.

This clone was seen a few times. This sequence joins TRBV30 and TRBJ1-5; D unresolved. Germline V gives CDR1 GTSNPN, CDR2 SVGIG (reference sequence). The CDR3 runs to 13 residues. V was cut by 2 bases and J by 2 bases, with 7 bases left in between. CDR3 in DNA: TGTGCCTGGAGTCTCCGGGGCAATCAGCCCCAGCATTTT. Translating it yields CAWSLRGNQPQHF.

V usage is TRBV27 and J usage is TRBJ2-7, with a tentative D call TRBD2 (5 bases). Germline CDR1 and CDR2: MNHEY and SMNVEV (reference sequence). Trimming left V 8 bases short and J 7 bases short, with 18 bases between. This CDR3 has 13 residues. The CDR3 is CASSRGAHWEQYF. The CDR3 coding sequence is TGTGCCAGCTCCCGGGGAGCCCACTGGGAGCAGTACTTC.

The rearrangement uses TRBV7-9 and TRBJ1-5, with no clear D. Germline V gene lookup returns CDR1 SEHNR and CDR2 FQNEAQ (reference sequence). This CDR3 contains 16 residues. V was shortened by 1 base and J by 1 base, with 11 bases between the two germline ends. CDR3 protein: CASSLGAGLSNQPQHF. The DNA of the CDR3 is TGTGCCAGCAGCTTAGGAGCGGGGTTGAGCAATCAGCCCCAGCATTTT.

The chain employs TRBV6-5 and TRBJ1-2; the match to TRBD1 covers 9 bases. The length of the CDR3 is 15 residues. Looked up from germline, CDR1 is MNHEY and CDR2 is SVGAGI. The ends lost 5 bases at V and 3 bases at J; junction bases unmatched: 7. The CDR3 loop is CASSPLTGGDYGYTF. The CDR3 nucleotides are TGTGCCAGCAGTCCGCTGACAGGGGGGGACTATGGCTACACCTTC.

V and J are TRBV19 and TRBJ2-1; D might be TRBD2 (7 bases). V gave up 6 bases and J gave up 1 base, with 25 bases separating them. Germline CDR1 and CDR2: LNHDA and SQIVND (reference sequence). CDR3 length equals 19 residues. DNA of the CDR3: TGTGCCAGTAGCCCGACTAAGATTGTCGGGGGGACATCCTACAATGAGCAGTTCTTC. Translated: CASSPTKIVGGTSYNEQFF.

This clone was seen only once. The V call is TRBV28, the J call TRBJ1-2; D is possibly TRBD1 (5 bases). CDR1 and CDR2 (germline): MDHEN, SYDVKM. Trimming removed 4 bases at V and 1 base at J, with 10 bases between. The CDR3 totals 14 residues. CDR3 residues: CASSSGGGNYGYTF. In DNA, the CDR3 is TGTGCCAGCAGTTCGGGGGGGGGTAACTATGGCTACACCTTC.

In DNA, the CDR3 is TGCGCCAGCAGTAATGGACTAGCGGGCGAGCAGTTCTTC. Encoded protein: CASSNGLAGEQFF. The V gene is TRBV10-1, the J gene TRBJ2-1, with 11 bases lining up with TRBD2. The CDR3 has 13 amino acids. Per germline, CDR1 WNHNN and CDR2 SYGVQD (reference sequence). V was clipped by 5 bases and J by 10 bases; unmatched bases: 4.

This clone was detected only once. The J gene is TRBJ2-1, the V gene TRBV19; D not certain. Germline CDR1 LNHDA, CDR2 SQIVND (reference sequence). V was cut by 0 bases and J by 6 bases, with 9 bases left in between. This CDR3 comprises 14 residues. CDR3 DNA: TGTGCCAGTAGTATAGATCTTGGCCGCAATGAGCAGTTCTTC. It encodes CASSIDLGRNEQFF.

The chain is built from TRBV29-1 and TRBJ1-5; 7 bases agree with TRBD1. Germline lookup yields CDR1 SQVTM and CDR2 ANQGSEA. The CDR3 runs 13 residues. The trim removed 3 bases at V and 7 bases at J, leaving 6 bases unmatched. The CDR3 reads CSVEGDSGQPQHF. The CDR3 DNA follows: TGCAGCGTTGAGGGGGACAGCGGACAGCCCCAGCATTTT.

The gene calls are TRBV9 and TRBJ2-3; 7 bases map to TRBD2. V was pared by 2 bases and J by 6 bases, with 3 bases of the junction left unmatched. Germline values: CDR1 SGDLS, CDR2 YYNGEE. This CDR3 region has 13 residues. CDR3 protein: CASSVGGKDTQYF. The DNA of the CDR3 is TGTGCCAGCAGCGTCGGGGGGAAGGATACGCAGTATTTT.

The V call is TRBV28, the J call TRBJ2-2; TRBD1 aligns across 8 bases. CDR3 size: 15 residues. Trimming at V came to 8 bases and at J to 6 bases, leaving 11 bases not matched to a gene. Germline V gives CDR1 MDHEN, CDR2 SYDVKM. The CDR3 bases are TGTGCCAGCTGGCGAGGACAGGGATATCCCGGGGAGCTGTTTTTT. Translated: CASWRGQGYPGELFF.